The 8 T cell receptor beta chains below come from one sample, sequenced in a study of regulatory T cells in long-lasting Graves disease. As for time point: newly diagnosed GD, antithyroid drugs for less than 3 months. The authors made the TCR library using RNA they extracted from PBMCs. Relying on iRepertoire HTBI primers and Arm-PCR of CDR3 regions, the team built TCR beta libraries. TCRdb re-called the multiplex PCR reads through MiXCR, storing one row per CDR3 protein. This table holds a few hundred thousand distinct CDR3 sequences, 14% found once. These same data were also listed under a study on T cells in Graves' hyperthyroidism and ophthalmopathy.

Sequences were derived from peripheral blood mononuclear cells (PBMCs), sampled at new diagnosis, from a patient treated with antithyroid drugs. The source of these receptors is a woman aged 45-65 years with Graves disease.

This clonotype was detected a few times. V is TRBV27 and J is TRBJ2-7; maybe TRBD1 (7 bases). The V end was cut by 2 bases, the J end by 3 bases, with 23 bases between. CDR1 MNHEY and CDR2 SMNVEV come from the germline V gene (reference sequence). The length of the CDR3 is 18 residues. The CDR3 DNA is TGTGCCAGCAGTTTAACGTCGGTCGGAGGGGGCGCAGGCTACGAGCAGTACTTC. This codes for CASSLTSVGGGAGYEQYF.

This clonotype was seen ten or more times. The chain uses TRBV28 and TRBJ2-7; D remains unclear. Germline CDR1 MDHEN, CDR2 SYDVKM. V was shortened by 7 bases and J by 4 bases, with 20 bases between the two germline ends. The CDR3 spans 15 residues. As DNA, the CDR3 is TGTGCCAGCACGCCCGAGGCGGTCCCGTCTTACGAGCAGTACTTC. This gives the protein CASTPEAVPSYEQYF.

In its sample, this clonotype was seen many times. The chain couples TRBV7-9 to TRBJ2-7, with TRBD1 as a possible D gene (6 bases). Trimming shortened V by 3 bases and J by 4 bases, and 10 bases separated the two germline ends. CDR1 and CDR2 (germline): SEHNR, FQNEAQ (reference sequence). This CDR3 contains 13 residues. CDR3 amino acids: CASSFRDKYEQYF. CDR3 in DNA: TGTGCCAGCAGCTTCCGGGACAAATACGAGCAGTACTTC.

This clonotype was counted many times. The chain joins TRBV28 to TRBJ2-7; 7 bases match TRBD1. This CDR3 has 15 residues. The germline CDR1 and CDR2 sequences are MDHEN and SYDVKM. Trimming took 5 bases from V and 3 from J; bases not matched to a gene: 10. Written as DNA, the CDR3 is TGTGCCAGCAGTCCAGGACAGGTTTATCTCTACGAGCAGTACTTC. Its translation is CASSPGQVYLYEQYF.

This clonotype was found many times. CDR3 coding DNA: TGTGCCAGCCGGGACTTTTCCTATGGCTACACCTTC. Amino acids: CASRDFSYGYTF. The chain uses TRBV6-2 or TRBV6-3 and TRBJ1-2, with a weak D call TRBD1 (5 bases). The ends were cut back, 8 bases at V and 4 bases at J, with 11 bases in the middle. This CDR3 is built from 12 residues. Germline lookup yields CDR1 MNHEY and CDR2 SVGEGT.

This chain connects TRBV4-1 to TRBJ2-7; D gene unclear. V was clipped by 0 bases and J by 4 bases, with 13 bases between them. This CDR3 contains 15 residues. Germline-derived CDR1 and CDR2 are MGHRA and YSYEKL. The CDR3: CASSQDAAEPYEQYF. The CDR3 DNA reads as TGCGCCAGCAGCCAAGATGCGGCAGAACCTTACGAGCAGTACTTC.

Note on this clonotype: A much more abundant neighbour one base away suggests this may be a read error. The chain joins TRBV25-1 to TRBJ2-1; D is perhaps TRBD2 (6 bases). In germline, CDR1 is MGHDK, CDR2 SYGVNS. V dropped 2 bases and J dropped 10 bases, with 12 bases sitting between them. The CDR3 runs to 13 residues. This CDR3 is CASSEKLADEQFF. The CDR3 bases are TGTGCCAGCAGTGAAAAGTTAGCGGACGAGCAGTTCTTC.

This clonotype turned up a few times. The chain is built from TRBV24-1 and TRBJ2-6; TRBD1 agrees at 7 bases. Per the germline V gene, CDR1 is KGHDR and CDR2 is SFDVKD. The trim removed 5 bases at V and 0 bases at J, leaving 0 bases unmatched. The CDR3 spans 15 residues. The CDR3 sequence: CATSGDSSGANVLTF. The CDR3 DNA sequence: TGTGCCACCAGTGGGGACAGCTCTGGGGCCAACGTCCTGACTTTC.